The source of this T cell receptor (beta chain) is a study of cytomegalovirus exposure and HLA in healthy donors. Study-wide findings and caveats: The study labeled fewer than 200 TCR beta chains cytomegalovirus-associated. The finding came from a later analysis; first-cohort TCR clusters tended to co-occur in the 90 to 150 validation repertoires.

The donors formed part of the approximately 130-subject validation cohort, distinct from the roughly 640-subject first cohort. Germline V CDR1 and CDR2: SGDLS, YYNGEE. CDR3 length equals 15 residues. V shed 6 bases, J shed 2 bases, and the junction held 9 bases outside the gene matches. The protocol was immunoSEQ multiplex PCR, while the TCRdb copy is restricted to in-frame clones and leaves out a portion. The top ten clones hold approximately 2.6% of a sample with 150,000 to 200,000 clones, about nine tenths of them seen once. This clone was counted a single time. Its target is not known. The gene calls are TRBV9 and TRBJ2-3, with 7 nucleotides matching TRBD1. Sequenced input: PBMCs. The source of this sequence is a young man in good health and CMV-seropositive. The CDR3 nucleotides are TGTGCCAGCACTCTCCGGGACAGATCCACAGATACGCAGTATTTT. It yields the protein CASTLRDRSTDTQYF.